One and the same sample provided the 7 T cell receptor beta chains below, sequenced in a study of blood T cell repertoires in COVID-19. Sequencing used immunoSEQ multiplex PCR; TCRdb keeps in-frame clones, though not all of them. Of 95,000 to 100,000 clones in the sample, roughly 92% were seen once. Sequenced material: peripheral blood. The receptors were gathered from a man between 45 and 60 years old with active COVID-19.

This sequence joins TRBV3-1 (or the pseudogene TRBV3-2) and TRBJ2-1, with 15 bases matching TRBD2. There are 16 residues in the CDR3. Unmatched junction bases numbered 7, after V lost 6 bases and J lost 7 bases. Germline CDR1 reads LGHDT; CDR2 reads YNNKEL (reference sequence). The CDR3 sequence is CASRAPGTSGGNEQFF. CDR3 DNA: TGTGCCAGCAGGGCCCCCGGGACTAGCGGGGGGAATGAGCAGTTCTTC.

This chain uses TRBV19 with TRBJ1-6; TRBD1 matches at 7 bases. V lost 6 bases and J lost 6; bases outside the gene matches: 8. The CDR3 spans 15 residues. The germline V gene has CDR1 LNHDA and CDR2 SQIVND (reference sequence). The CDR3 protein is CASRATGTVNSPLHF. The CDR3 region has the DNA TGTGCCAGTAGAGCAACCGGGACAGTTAATTCACCCCTCCACTTT.

The DNA of the CDR3 is TGTGCCAGCAGTCGGGACAGGGACTACAATGAGCAGTTCTTC. It is translated as CASSRDRDYNEQFF. This sequence joins TRBV6-4 and TRBJ2-1; 9 bases are a match to TRBD1. The V gene end was trimmed by 5 bases and the J gene end by 3 bases; junction bases not matched to a gene: 2. Germline values: CDR1 MRHNA, CDR2 SNTAGT. CDR3 length: 14 amino acids.

This clone was counted between two and nine times. The V gene is TRBV19, the J gene TRBJ2-3, with 11 bases that match TRBD2. J was trimmed by 2 bases and V by 0 bases; bases with no gene match: 4. CDR3 length equals 17 residues. CDR1 is LNHDA and CDR2 is SQIVND in the germline V gene (reference sequence). The CDR3 DNA reads as TGTGCCAGTAGTATAGATGGACTAGCGGGCTACACAGATACGCAGTATTTT. This sequence encodes CASSIDGLAGYTDTQYF.

The chain joins TRBV5-4 to TRBJ2-5, with TRBD2 matching over 11 bases. The CDR3 spans 15 residues. Germline V gives CDR1 SGHNT, CDR2 YYREEE (reference sequence). V shed 4 bases, J shed 0 bases, and the junction held 2 bases outside the gene matches. CDR3 in DNA: TGTGCCAGCAGCCGGGGACTAGCGGACCAAGAGACCCAGTACTTC. The encoded protein is CASSRGLADQETQYF.

The chain has TRBV30 and TRBJ1-5; tentative D call: TRBD1 (5 bases). Trimming stripped 4 bases from V and 11 bases from J, with 18 bases between. The CDR3 is 13 amino acids. The germline V gene has CDR1 GTSNPN and CDR2 SVGIG (reference sequence). The DNA of the CDR3 is TGTGCCTGGAACAGCCCCGACGCGGGGGCCCAGCATTTT. Translated, it gives CAWNSPDAGAQHF.

V and J are TRBV11-2 and TRBJ2-5; 14 positions match TRBD2. CDR1 and CDR2 from the germline V gene are SGHAT and FQNNGV. The CDR3 has 18 amino acids. J lost 6 bases, V lost 5 bases, and 14 bases had no gene match. The CDR3 DNA follows: TGTGCCAGCAGCATCACGGGACTAGCGGGAGTAGTGGGAAAGACCCAGTACTTC. Amino acids: CASSITGLAGVVGKTQYF.